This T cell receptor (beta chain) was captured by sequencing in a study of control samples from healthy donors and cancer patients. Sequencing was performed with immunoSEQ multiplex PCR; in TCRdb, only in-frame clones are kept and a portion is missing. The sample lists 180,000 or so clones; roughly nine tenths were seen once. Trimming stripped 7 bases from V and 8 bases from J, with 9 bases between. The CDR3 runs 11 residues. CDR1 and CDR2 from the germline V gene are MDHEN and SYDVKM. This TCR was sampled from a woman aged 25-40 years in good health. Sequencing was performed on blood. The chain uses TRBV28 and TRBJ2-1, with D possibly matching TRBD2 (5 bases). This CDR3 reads CASILAYEQFF. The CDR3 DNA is TGTGCCAGCATCTTAGCGTATGAGCAGTTCTTC.